These 3 T cell receptor beta chains came from one sample sequenced in a study of OX40 agonist ivuxolimab in advanced cancers. Sequencing was performed with immunoSEQ multiplex PCR; in TCRdb, only in-frame clones are kept and a portion is missing. The sample consists of approximately 66,000 clones, roughly 88% of them appearing once. The sample in question was CD4+ or CD8+ T cells sorted from blood, obtained in a trial of the OX40 agonist ivuxolimab. The receptor source for this set is an adult with an advanced solid tumor such as melanoma, head and neck, liver or kidney cancer.

Only one count was recorded for this clone. J is TRBJ2-3 and V is TRBV5-4, with TRBD2 matching 8 bases. There are 14 residues in the CDR3. V gave up 7 bases and J gave up 8 bases; unmatched junction bases: 12. The germline V gene encodes CDR1 SGHNT and CDR2 YYREEE (reference sequence). The CDR3 DNA is TGTGCCAGCCAAATAGCGGGACTGAAGGGTACGCAGTATTTT. Translating it yields CASQIAGLKGTQYF. Complete variable domain (other parts from reference TRBV5-4 and TRBJ2-3): ETGVTQSPTHLIKTRGQQVTLRCSSQSGHNTVSWYQQALGQGPQFIFQYYREEENGRGNFPPRFSGLQFPNYSSELNVNALELDDSALYLCASQIAGLKGTQYFGPGTRLTVL.

The CDR3 here is CASSYRGVSTDTQYF. The CDR3 coding sequence is TGTGCCAGCAGTTACCGGGGGGTTAGCACAGATACGCAGTATTTT. This chain uses TRBV6-5 with TRBJ2-3, with 7 nucleotides matching TRBD2. CDR1 is MNHEY and CDR2 is SVGAGI in the germline V gene. This CDR3 spans 15 amino acids. After removal of 2 bases from V and 0 bases from J, the junction contained 2 bases not matched to a gene.

This clone has a single count. V and J are TRBV6-1 and TRBJ2-5, with 7 bases aligning to TRBD1. There are 14 residues in the CDR3. The ends lost 5 bases at V and 4 bases at J; junction bases unmatched: 7. Germline V gene sequence: CDR1 MNHNS, CDR2 SASEGT. The CDR3 spells CASSQTGRRETQYF. Written as DNA, the CDR3 is TGTGCCAGCAGTCAGACAGGGCGGCGAGAGACCCAGTACTTC.